These T cell receptor beta chains were read from a single sample in a study of T-cell memory formation after mild COVID-19. TCRdb recomputed calls from the 5' RACE reads with MiXCR, one row per CDR3 protein. Of more than 120,000 distinct CDR3 sequences in the sample, roughly 19% are singletons; the top ten hold 2% to 2.5%. Sequenced: PBMCs or a T cell subset sorted from them (not recorded which). Receptors were obtained from an adult woman who had mild COVID-19 (a few samples of this study predate the infection). Cell type and time point are not known. CDR3s leave out the opening cysteine and the closing phenylalanine or tryptophan. The order of the fields is V gene, D gene, J gene, CDR3 protein. The D gene is left open where the match is weak.

TRBV11-3	NA	TRBJ2-7	ASSLELHSYEQY
TRBV7-8	TRBD1	TRBJ1-2	ASSFGQGAPSYGYT
TRBV21-1	NA	TRBJ2-7	ASSKGFYHEQY
TRBV19	TRBD1	TRBJ2-2	ASTGYRDSYTGELF
TRBV10-1	TRBD1	TRBJ2-3	ASRRQGFADTQY
TRBV27	TRBD2	TRBJ2-7	ASSTGTSGSYEQY
TRBV10-3	TRBD2	TRBJ2-5	ATRDYKTQY
TRBV4-1	TRBD2	TRBJ2-7	ASSQDSGRVYEQY
TRBV7-8	TRBD2	TRBJ2-3	ASSRLAGTDTQY
TRBV7-2	TRBD2	TRBJ2-5	ASSLLAGGVQETQY
TRBV12-5	NA	TRBJ2-5	ASGLTGPRETQY
TRBV15	TRBD2	TRBJ2-3	ATSRDRLAGVSYTDTQY
TRBV3-1	TRBD1	TRBJ2-7	ASSRSGTGHEQY
TRBV20-1	NA	TRBJ2-7	SASRLSLYEQY
TRBV5-1	NA	TRBJ1-5	ASSSLPGENQPQH
TRBV20-1	TRBD2	TRBJ2-1	SATGGPNFYNEQF
TRBV9	TRBD1	TRBJ2-2	ASSVRDSGELF
TRBV12-3/TRBV12-4	NA	TRBJ1-5	ASSPRPQPQH
TRBV4-3	NA	TRBJ2-3	ASSQEAGHTQY
TRBV3-1	NA	TRBJ2-5	ASSQPPGTQY
TRBV7-9	NA	TRBJ1-1	ASSLTVANTEAF
TRBV4-2	TRBD2	TRBJ2-7	ASSQVGLVYEQY
TRBV5-5	NA	TRBJ1-3	ASSFDSYSGNTIY
TRBV18	NA	TRBJ2-1	ASSPERTGTQF
TRBV12-3/TRBV12-4	TRBD1	TRBJ1-2	ASSRPGQGAYGYT
TRBV3-1	NA	TRBJ1-1	ASSQGRTHQT
TRBV25-1	TRBD2	TRBJ2-3	ASSDAGGPNTQY
TRBV3-1	NA	TRBJ1-1	ASSQHNGGTEAF
TRBV6-6	TRBD1	TRBJ2-7	ASTLGTVYEQY
TRBV10-3	TRBD2	TRBJ2-5	AISEGGLAGGLVQY
TRBV12-3/TRBV12-4	TRBD2	TRBJ2-2	ASSRTSGSYAGELF
TRBV6-5	TRBD1	TRBJ2-7	ASSYSSQGALYEQY
TRBV28	NA	TRBJ2-1	ASSLQFLQNEQF
TRBV7-9	NA	TRBJ1-2	ASSSMDRNYGYT
TRBV12-3/TRBV12-4	TRBD2	TRBJ2-5	ASSPTEGGGTQY
TRBV5-1	NA	TRBJ2-1	ASSSSEFYNEQF
TRBV7-2	TRBD2	TRBJ2-2	ASSLFSSGTGELF
TRBV20-1	NA	TRBJ1-1	SLSPVVNTEAF
TRBV5-1	NA	TRBJ2-1	ASSLGHSQGNEQF
TRBV11-1	NA	TRBJ2-4	ASSFRTARAIQY
TRBV12-3/TRBV12-4	TRBD2	TRBJ2-7	ASSAGTSYEQY
TRBV20-1	NA	TRBJ2-3	SALIQRGTDTQY
TRBV18	NA	TRBJ2-5	ASSPDSGETQY
TRBV7-2	TRBD2	TRBJ2-1	ASSFSSGSPLSSYNEQF
TRBV20-1	NA	TRBJ2-1	SAPLSASWYHEQF